The T cell receptor beta chain described here comes from a study of metastatic and nonmetastatic thyroid tumors. Study at large: Repertoire comparison spanned blood and tumor or nodule tissue of malignant and benign thyroid patients.

Original methodology: To classify distant metastasis in papillary thyroid cancer, a model was built from CDR3 differences across clinicopathological groups. Via MiXCR, TCRdb re-called the PCR reads. These V and J calls derive from TCRdb rather than the authors' analysis. The sample holds under 45,000 clones, less than 40% seen once. The CDR3 spans 13 residues. Germline V CDR1 and CDR2: MDHEN, SYDVKM. Trimming took off 8 bases at V and 3 bases at J, with 8 bases between the two ends. Prior to thyroid surgery, none of the patients had received any treatment. For this clone: No antigen is known for it.

Findings of the study overall: Malignant tumors reportedly showed significantly higher TCR beta diversity than benign nodules in both blood and tumor.

The sequencing input was tumor tissue. The clonotype comes from a female donor with papillary thyroid cancer or a benign thyroid nodule (not recorded which). Some clones in this sample may be carry-over from other donors' samples. This chain uses TRBV28 with TRBJ2-6; D not resolved. CDR3 sequence reads: CASQSSGANVLTF. As DNA, the CDR3 is TGTGCCAGCCAATCGAGTGGGGCCAACGTCCTGACTTTC.